This paragraph reports one T cell receptor (beta chain). This clone was picked up a small number of times. This clone's antigen is unknown. The input lacks base qualities; no much larger clone sits a single base away. The entry originates in a study of beta chain features in type 1 diabetes (dated by TCRdb to the late 2010s). General notes on the study: No differences in mean age, gender distribution, total cell number or subset yield were found between patients and healthy donors. A total of over 95,000,000 sorted cells were examined across all samples, and RNA yield correlated strongly with the number of cells per subset. In the study, TCRB repertoires of sorted circulating CD4+ T cell subsets from recently diagnosed type 1 diabetes patients were compared with those of matched healthy donors. Regulatory and stem cell-like memory subsets were isolated from only 8 patients and roughly 8 healthy donors, whereas naive and central memory subsets came from all 30 or so donors.

Study-level results and caveats: The naive, central memory and regulatory TCRB repertoires appeared to resemble one another more closely among patients than among healthy donors. Patients with type 1 diabetes made fewer insertions and deleted more nucleotides at VDJ recombination sites, implying thymic rearrangement abnormalities. Because cDNA rather than genomic DNA was sequenced, highly expressing activated cells could have been over-represented, although no difference in activation and CD3 levels was found between groups. A moderate but significant shortening of TCRB CDR3 length was observed in type 1 diabetes patients in all four CD4+ subsets. Because small numbers of individuals were included in the HLA sub-analyses, any influence of HLA type on TCRB rearrangement was left unresolved. Shorter templates might be favored by PCR, yet because patient and control samples were amplified and corrected together, any such skew would affect both groups equally.

Each donor gave one peripheral blood draw, averaging approximately 120 mL, which was collected into heparinised tubes. Naive, central memory, regulatory and stem cell-like memory CD4+ T cells were sorted on a BD FACSAria II using a panel including CD45RO, CCR7, CD25, CD127, CD95 and CD27. All sorted populations exceeded 95% purity. PBMCs were isolated immediately by Lymphoprep density gradient centrifugation and stained directly without culture. So that batch effects would be minimized, each experiment stained and sorted samples in pairs, pairing one healthy donor with one patient. The V end loses 0 bases and the J end loses 6 bases, and a stretch of 17 bases separates them. The CDR3 has 16 amino acids, counting the end cysteine and phenylalanine. The entry retains the CDR3 DNA only, 48 bases that are in frame from base 1. The germline V gene sets CDR1 to SGHVS and CDR2 to FQNEAQ. All of the isolated RNA was reverse transcribed with the High Capacity cDNA Reverse Transcription Kit, so expressed TCRB transcripts were sequenced. Naive, central memory and regulatory T cell samples underwent deep immunoSEQ sequencing, averaging about 3.57 million total reads per sample. Sorted cells were lysed in RLT buffer, and RNA was extracted using DNase-treated RNeasy Micro or Mini kits according to cell number. Each cell subset was processed separately to prevent cross-contamination, with patient and healthy donor samples processed together. Using the immunoSEQ multiplex PCR, TCRB sequences were amplified from cDNA into 87-bp fragments spanning the CDR3 region. Sequencing of the amplicons was performed on the Illumina HiSeq platform. The authors' pipeline ran thus. Synthetic template baselines were used to correct PCR bias computationally, reads within Hamming distance 2 were collapsed together, and singletons that could not be merged were discarded. Reads were aligned against IMGT to assign V, D and J genes, CDR3 length and insertions or deletions at six rearrangement sites. Clonotype counts were normalized to sorted cell number within each subset before computing true diversity and Gini coefficients with the tcR R package. The overlap coefficient, calculated on TCRB nucleotide sequences, was used to measure repertoire sharing. As a proxy for the pre-selection repertoire, out-of-frame TCRB sequences from naive cells were analyzed. TCRdb provides this immuneACCESS table in a form limited to in-frame rearrangements. Some clones are lacking; in checked studies, under half of them reflect an unresolved V gene, and why the rest are absent is not known. The DNA gave D and trimming, while V, J and clone size come from that table. The sample table lists about 230,000 clones, more than 9% of them with a count of one. The ten biggest clones cover about 0.037% of the sample.

The sequenced material came from naive CD4+ T cells from blood. Per the publication, the cell subset or site label means: true naive CD4+ T cells. The sequence joins TRBV7-8 to TRBJ1-2; the best D guess is TRBD1, with 6 bases matching. The clonotype was recovered from a woman aged 18-35 years in good health. The nucleotide sequence is TGTGCCAGCAGCTTAGCGGGCAGGGAGGGGGGCCATGGCTACACCTTC. It is translated as CASSLAGREGGHGYTF. Reference TRBV7-8 and TRBJ1-2 genes cover what lies past the CDR3, so the full variable domain is GAGVSQSPRYKVAKRGQDVALRCDPISGHVSLFWYQQALGQGPEFLTYFQNEAQLDKSGLPSDRFFAERPEGSVSTLKIQRTQQEDSAVYLCASSLAGREGGHGYTFGSGTRLTVV.